A single sample gave rise to the 15 T cell receptor beta chains below, sequenced in a study of CD8 T cell repertoires and HIV-1 epitope variants. The table came from immunoSEQ multiplex PCR; TCRdb's copy has only in-frame clones and leaves some out. The sample has 1,000 or so clones; around two thirds are singletons. Antigen specificity for these receptors is unknown. Sequencing was done on a sample of cultured CD8+ T cells derived from PBMCs. The receptors here all came from a male donor with HIV.

The chain recombines TRBV28 with TRBJ1-2; TRBD1 matches at 12 bases. CDR1 and CDR2 (germline): MDHEN, SYDVKM. Germline trimming cut 1 base from V and 6 bases from J; bases unmatched to any gene: 6. The CDR3 totals 16 residues. The CDR3 here is CASSLLGTGGMNGYTF. The CDR3 DNA reads as TGTGCCAGCAGTTTATTGGGGACAGGGGGCATGAATGGCTACACCTTC.

The rearrangement uses TRBV7-9 and TRBJ1-2, with D tentatively TRBD1 (6 bases). Per the germline V gene, CDR1 is SEHNR and CDR2 is FQNEAQ (reference sequence). V lost 5 bases and J 0 bases, leaving 7 bases between the germline ends. This CDR3 is built from 13 residues. As DNA, the CDR3 is TGTGCCAGCAGCCGACAGGCTAACTATGGCTACACCTTC. Translation: CASSRQANYGYTF.

J is TRBJ2-1 and V is TRBV6-5; D perhaps matches TRBD2 (5 bases). Per germline, CDR1 MNHEY and CDR2 SVGAGI. The CDR3 contains 15 residues. Trimming pared 2 bases from V and 7 bases from J, leaving 15 bases between. The CDR3 protein is CASSYKGNGGNEQFF. CDR3 bases: TGTGCCAGCAGTTACAAAGGGAATGGAGGAAATGAGCAGTTCTTC.

This clone was recorded a few times. This rearrangement joins TRBV6-5 to TRBJ2-6; 8 bases match TRBD1. This CDR3 region has 16 residues. The germline CDR1 and CDR2 sequences are MNHEY and SVGAGI. Germline trimming cut 2 bases from V and 0 bases from J; bases unmatched to any gene: 0. DNA for the CDR3: TGTGCCAGCAGTTACACAGGGGGCTCTGGGGCCAACGTCCTGACTTTC. Protein product: CASSYTGGSGANVLTF.

CDR3 nucleotides: TGTGCCAGCAGCTTAGTTGAGCAGCGCACAGATACGCAGTATTTT. It translates to CASSLVEQRTDTQYF. The V and J genes are TRBV7-9 and TRBJ2-3; no firm D call. Germline-derived CDR1 and CDR2 are SEHNR and FQNEAQ (reference sequence). Trimming removed 1 base from V and 1 base from J, with 9 bases in between. The CDR3 extends over 15 amino acids.

The rearrangement uses TRBV6-5 and TRBJ2-7; 9 nucleotides agree with TRBD1. V was pared by 4 bases and J by 2 bases, with 0 bases of the junction left unmatched. This CDR3 comprises 13 residues. Germline CDR1 and CDR2: MNHEY and SVGAGI. DNA of the CDR3: TGTGCCAGCAGTTGGACAGGGGCCTACGAGCAGTACTTC. Residues: CASSWTGAYEQYF.

The rearrangement uses TRBV4-3 and TRBJ2-1, with 8 positions matching TRBD2. The CDR3 consists of 18 residues. V was pared by 1 base and J by 2 bases, with 10 bases of the junction left unmatched. The germline CDR1 and CDR2 sequences are LGHNA and YSLEER. DNA for the CDR3: TGCGCCAGCAGCCAAGCCCAGCCCGGGGGGGCTACCTACAATGAGCAGTTCTTC. Protein: CASSQAQPGGATYNEQFF.

This chain connects TRBV27 to TRBJ1-2, with 9 bases lining up with TRBD1. This CDR3 contains 15 residues. V shed 6 bases, J shed 3 bases, and the junction held 8 bases outside the gene matches. From germline, CDR1 is MNHEY and CDR2 SMNVEV (reference sequence). The CDR3 loop reads CASRSGQGRDYGYTF. DNA for the CDR3: TGTGCCAGCAGGAGTGGACAGGGGCGTGACTATGGCTACACCTTC.

This chain uses TRBV4-3 with TRBJ1-4; D may be TRBD1 (5 bases). The CDR3 loop spans 15 amino acids. With 0 bases removed from V and 8 bases from J, the gap between germline ends came to 13 bases. Germline V CDR1 and CDR2: LGHNA, YSLEER. CDR3: CASSQDGGEEEKLFF. The CDR3 DNA is TGCGCCAGCAGCCAAGATGGAGGGGAAGAAGAAAAACTGTTTTTT.

The chain combines TRBV9 with TRBJ1-4; TRBD1 agrees at 9 bases. Germline V gives CDR1 SGDLS, CDR2 YYNGEE. V was pared by 3 bases and J by 5 bases, with 5 bases of the junction left unmatched. The CDR3 covers 15 residues. Here the CDR3 reads CASSATGTGNEKLFF. CDR3 sequence (DNA): TGTGCCAGCAGCGCGACCGGGACAGGGAATGAAAAACTGTTTTTT.

The CDR3 DNA reads TGTGCCAGCAGCTTGGATCCCACTACAGGGTTTGGGGAGACCCAGTACTTC. This codes for CASSLDPTTGFGETQYF. This sequence joins TRBV5-4 and TRBJ2-5, with D tentatively TRBD1 (6 bases). The CDR3 totals 17 residues. Trimming shortened V by 0 bases and J by 5 bases, and 20 bases separated the two germline ends. Germline V gives CDR1 SGHNT, CDR2 YYREEE (reference sequence).

This chain connects TRBV7-2 to TRBJ2-7, with D perhaps matching TRBD1 (6 bases). V shed 4 bases and J shed 7 bases, with 11 bases lying between them. In germline, CDR1 is SGHTA, CDR2 FQGNSA. The CDR3 runs 12 residues. CDR3 coding DNA: TGTGCCAGCAGCTCGCCAGGGGATGAGCAGTACTTC. As protein: CASSSPGDEQYF.

J is TRBJ2-1 and V is TRBV4-1; a weak D match, TRBD1 (6 bases). Trimming pared 6 bases from V and 0 bases from J, leaving 12 bases between. The CDR3 loop spans 15 amino acids. Germline V gene sequence: CDR1 MGHRA, CDR2 YSYEKL. CDR3 in DNA: TGCGCCAGCAGACTAGGGACATACTCCTACAATGAGCAGTTCTTC. It encodes CASRLGTYSYNEQFF.

For the CDR3, the DNA is TGTGCCAGCAGCCAAGATTGGGGAGGGGGTTCCTACGAGCAGTACTTC. It codes for CASSQDWGGGSYEQYF. The V call is TRBV14, the J call TRBJ2-7, with TRBD2 as a possible D gene (7 bases). Trimming shortened V by 0 bases and J by 1 base, and 13 bases separated the two germline ends. This CDR3 has 16 residues. CDR1 SGHDN and CDR2 FVKESK come from the germline V gene.

The rearrangement uses TRBV7-2 and TRBJ2-7; 10 bases line up with TRBD2. V trimming: 1 base; J trimming: 5 bases; junction bases outside the gene matches: 14. The CDR3 runs 18 residues. Germline V CDR1 and CDR2: SGHTA, FQGNSA. CDR3 loop: CASSLVTTSGMLAHEQYF. CDR3 in DNA: TGTGCCAGCAGCTTAGTGACTACTAGCGGGATGCTCGCGCACGAGCAGTACTTC. Looking up the rest from reference TRBV7-2 and TRBJ2-7 gives the full variable domain: GAGVSQSPSNKVTEKGKDVELRCDPISGHTALYWYRQSLGQGLEFLIYFQGNSAPDKSGLPSDRFSAERTGGSVSTLTIQRTQQEDSAVYLCASSLVTTSGMLAHEQYFGPGTRLTVT.